This T cell receptor beta chain stems from a study of blood T cell repertoires in COVID-19. For the study at large: Whether acute or convalescent, the COVID-19 samples came from the United States, Italy and Spain.

The authors' processing: Amplifying reference gene primers gave estimates of nucleated cell counts. Using immunoSEQ multiplex PCR, the repertoire was profiled, and TCRdb retains in-frame clones only, with some absent. Clone size and the V and J calls come from that table; the DNA yielded D and trimming. The sample lists under 350,000 clones, approximately 85% occurring once. Trimming cost V 1 base and J 2 bases, with 8 bases left between them. In germline, CDR1 is KGHSH, CDR2 LQKENI. This CDR3 has 14 amino acids. J is TRBJ2-5 and V is TRBV18; the D is unclear. Sequenced input: peripheral blood. This receptor was identified in a human donor in a cohort sampled during active COVID-19. DNA for the CDR3: TGTGCCAGCTCACCACGGAACTATCAAGAGACCCAGTACTTC. Translating it yields CASSPRNYQETQYF.